This TCR beta chain appears in the sequencing data of a study of shared T cell receptors in the human thymus. Using immunoSEQ multiplex PCR, the repertoire was profiled, and TCRdb retains in-frame clones only, with some absent. The profile shows 720,000 or so clones, roughly 85% of them singletons. V was cut by 4 bases and J by 4 bases, with 11 bases left in between. The CDR3 extends over 14 amino acids. Per the germline V gene, CDR1 is MNHNS and CDR2 is SASEGT. Separately, the same data were catalogued under a study of human thymus T cells. That work states: Infants, healthy and Finnish, who were having corrective surgery for congenital heart defects served as donors. The thymus tissue came from resections taken during corrective heart surgery. Across thymic and blood repertoires, the usage of V and J genes appeared to be biased. Thymic TCR repertoires of unrelated people reportedly overlapped highly.

The source material was thymocytes. V usage is TRBV6-1 and J usage is TRBJ1-3; D remains unclear. This receptor was identified in a girl under three years old with a congenital heart defect. The CDR3 loop reads CASSGFKQGNTIYF. The CDR3 coding sequence is TGTGCCAGCAGTGGATTCAAACAGGGAAACACCATATATTTT.